This record concerns one T cell receptor beta chain sequence. Germline values: CDR1 SGHTA, CDR2 FQGNSA. Losses at the gene ends were 1 base for V and 14 bases for J; bases not matched to a gene: 10. The CDR3 covers 14 residues. The data originate from a study of cytomegalovirus exposure and HLA in healthy donors. PCR involved 60 Vbeta and 13 Jbeta primers. This table comes from immunoSEQ multiplex PCR, and its TCRdb copy is limited to in-frame clones, with some not included. The sample has about 33,000 clones, 53% seen once. The V and J genes are TRBV7-2 and TRBJ2-4, with TRBD1 matching 8 bases. This TCR derives from a woman between 40 and 50 years old in good health and CMV-seropositive. Sample: PBMCs. The CDR3 reads CASSLEGQDGPKYF. The CDR3 nucleotides are TGTGCCAGCAGCTTAGAGGGACAGGACGGTCCGAAGTACTTC. Full variable domain (missing parts from reference TRBV7-2 and TRBJ2-4): GAGVSQSPSNKVTEKGKDVELRCDPISGHTALYWYRQSLGQGLEFLIYFQGNSAPDKSGLPSDRFSAERTGGSVSTLTIQRTQQEDSAVYLCASSLEGQDGPKYFGAGTRLSVL.